This T cell receptor (beta chain) was recovered during a study of blood T cell repertoires in COVID-19. Background on the study: Sites across the United States, Italy and Spain contributed samples from acute and convalescent COVID-19.

With 5 bases clipped from V and 4 bases from J, the junction kept 9 bases outside the gene matches. The CDR3 runs 15 residues. Germline CDR1 and CDR2: SGHNT and YENEEA. Per the study methods: From reference gene primer amplification, estimates of nucleated cell counts were derived. The protocol was immunoSEQ multiplex PCR, while the TCRdb copy is restricted to in-frame clones and leaves out a portion. That table is the source of V, J and clone size, and D and trimming were worked out from the DNA. The sample has over 200,000 clones, more than 75% seen once. The study assigned cohorts using participant-reported clinical history. The recovered donors of Cohort 3 showed two negative PCRs, clearance, or symptom resolution.

The genes are TRBV11-3 and TRBJ2-5, with TRBD1 matching 8 bases. This TCR was recovered from a man younger than 30 who had recovered from COVID-19. Material for sequencing was PBMCs or T cells enriched from blood (not recorded which). CDR3 nucleotides: TGTGCCAGCAGCGCAGGACAGGGTCGTCGAGAGACCCAGTACTTC. This gives the protein CASSAGQGRRETQYF.